This T cell receptor (beta chain) was recovered during a study of blood T cells in healthy people across ages. Next came a second PCR, run for about 6 to 12 cycles, which used a sample-barcoded 5' primer along with a J-beta primer mix. TCRdb re-analysed the 5' RACE reads in MiXCR, keeping a single row per CDR3 protein. The table includes hundreds of thousands of distinct CDR3 sequences, approximately 25% detected once. The CDR3 is 15 amino acids. Germline CDR1 and CDR2: SGHRS and YFSETQ. A word on this clonotype: Compared with germline, one end of the junction differs, possibly owing to a read error.

The same sample was also studied in work on T cells of mothers and their children.

The chain links TRBV5-1 to TRBJ2-2; the match to TRBD1 covers 9 bases. The receptor was derived from a boy between 10 and 17 years old in good health. Source material: blood. The DNA for the CDR3 is TGCGCCGGCAGGACAGGGGAGTCGAGGACCGGGGAGCTGTTTTTT. It encodes CAGRTGESRTGELFF.